This entry lists 22 T cell receptor beta chains sequenced from one sample in a study of cytomegalovirus exposure and HLA in healthy donors. PCR amplification relied on 60 Vbeta primers (plus 13 Jbeta primers). Method: immunoSEQ multiplex PCR; TCRdb's copy keeps in-frame clones and lacks some. The sample consists of about 140,000 clones, 80% of them appearing once. Specimen: PBMCs. These receptor sequences come from a man aged 40-55 years in good health and CMV-seropositive.

The chain uses TRBV5-1 and TRBJ2-7, with 9 bases aligning to TRBD2. CDR1 is SGHRS, CDR2 YFSETQ, per germline. The CDR3 consists of 15 residues. Unmatched junction bases numbered 5, after V lost 4 bases and J lost 0 bases. CDR3 sequence reads: CASSMTSGFSYEQYF. The CDR3 DNA reads TGCGCCAGCAGCATGACTAGCGGTTTCTCCTACGAGCAGTACTTC.

This chain links TRBV7-2 with TRBJ1-1; 11 bases line up with TRBD1. This CDR3 is 16 amino acids long. From germline, CDR1 is SGHTA and CDR2 FQGNSA. V lost 5 bases, J lost 0 bases, and 5 bases stayed unmatched. CDR3 residues: CASSPGQGAVNTEAFF. The CDR3 nucleotides are TGTGCCAGCAGCCCCGGACAGGGGGCTGTGAACACTGAAGCTTTCTTT.

The V call is TRBV27, the J call TRBJ2-7, with 8 bases aligning to TRBD1. CDR3 length: 15 residues. Losses at the gene ends were 3 bases for V and 6 bases for J; bases not matched to a gene: 10. Germline V gene sequence: CDR1 MNHEY, CDR2 SMNVEV (reference sequence). CDR3 in DNA: TGTGCCAGCAGTTTTGCCCCCCTTACAGGGGGCGAGCAGTACTTC. This encodes CASSFAPLTGGEQYF.

The chain joins TRBV15 to TRBJ1-6; 8 nucleotides align to TRBD1. V gave up 0 bases and J gave up 6 bases; unmatched junction bases: 1. The CDR3 loop spans 15 amino acids. Germline lookup yields CDR1 LNHNV and CDR2 YYDKDF (reference sequence). The CDR3 coding sequence is TGTGCCACCAGCAGAGAGGACAGGGCTAATTCACCCCTCCACTTT. It codes for CATSREDRANSPLHF.

The chain has TRBV6-1 and TRBJ1-5; D is undetermined. Germline CDR1 is MNHNS and CDR2 is SASEGT. The CDR3 runs to 19 residues. Trimming took 4 bases from V and 1 from J, leaving 23 bases between them. CDR3 residues: CASSGRISPRGGSNQPQHF. CDR3 nucleotides: TGTGCCAGCAGTGGCCGGATATCCCCGCGCGGAGGGAGCAATCAGCCCCAGCATTTT.

This clone appeared a single time. The chain combines TRBV6-6 with TRBJ2-3; D gene uncertain. Germline lookup yields CDR1 MNHNY and CDR2 SVGAGI (reference sequence). The CDR3 contains 11 residues. V was shortened by 5 bases and J by 8 bases, with 8 bases between the two germline ends. The CDR3 bases are TGTGCCAGCAGTCCCTCGGGTACGCAGTATTTT. It yields the protein CASSPSGTQYF.

The J gene is TRBJ1-4, the V gene TRBV9; 11 nucleotides match TRBD1. The CDR3 covers 16 residues. J was trimmed by 8 bases and V by 0 bases; bases with no gene match: 6. Germline values: CDR1 SGDLS, CDR2 YYNGEE. CDR3 DNA: TGTGCCAGCAGCGTAGGTCGGACAGGGGGCAACGAAAAACTGTTTTTT. This codes for CASSVGRTGGNEKLFF.

V and J are TRBV7-8 and TRBJ2-3; D is ambiguous. Per the germline V gene, CDR1 is SGHVS and CDR2 is FQNEAQ. V gave up 1 base and J gave up 0 bases, with 11 bases separating them. CDR3 length: 16 amino acids. The CDR3 reads CASSLGIRTSTDTQYF. The CDR3 DNA reads TGTGCCAGCAGCTTAGGAATTAGAACTAGCACAGATACGCAGTATTTT.

V and J are TRBV7-9 and TRBJ1-1, with D perhaps matching TRBD1 (6 bases). The germline V and J ends were trimmed by 6 bases and 5 bases, with 19 bases remaining between them. Germline V gene sequence: CDR1 SEHNR, CDR2 FQNEAQ (reference sequence). The CDR3 loop spans 15 amino acids. CDR3 loop: CASSHPGGSRTEAFF. CDR3 nucleotides: TGTGCCAGCAGTCATCCTGGGGGCAGTCGGACTGAAGCTTTCTTT.

The V call is TRBV10-3, the J call TRBJ2-7; perhaps TRBD2 as D (7 bases). CDR1 is ENHRY, CDR2 SYGVKD, per germline. The V end was cut by 3 bases, the J end by 4 bases, with 22 bases between. The CDR3 covers 17 residues. This chain's CDR3 is CAISDRTPRGGGYEQYF. The CDR3, as DNA: TGTGCCATCAGTGACCGCACACCCAGGGGAGGGGGTTACGAGCAGTACTTC.

The chain uses TRBV4-2 and TRBJ2-7; D perhaps matches TRBD1 (5 bases). The V end was cut by 4 bases, the J end by 3 bases, with 13 bases between. The CDR3 runs to 14 residues. CDR1 and CDR2 (germline): LGHNA, YNFKEQ. The CDR3, as DNA: TGTGCCAGCAGCCGGGTCTTAGGGGACTACGAGCAGTACTTC. Translating it yields CASSRVLGDYEQYF.

The rearrangement links TRBV6-1 to TRBJ1-2; D remains unclear. The V end was cut by 4 bases, the J end by 8 bases, with 11 bases between. This CDR3 is built from 12 residues. Per germline, CDR1 MNHNS and CDR2 SASEGT. CDR3 coding DNA: TGTGCCAGCAGTGTGCGAGGGAACGGCTACACCTTC. It yields the protein CASSVRGNGYTF.

Worth noting for this clone: Other DNA variants within this sample encode the same CDR3. The rearrangement uses TRBV25-1 and TRBJ1-1; tentative D call: TRBD1 (6 bases). CDR1 and CDR2 (germline): MGHDK, SYGVNS. The CDR3 sequence is 14 residues long. Deletions cut 1 base from V and 1 base from J, with 7 bases between. CDR3 in DNA: TGTGCCAGCAGTGAATGGGGACAGAACACTGAAGCTTTCTTT. This translates into CASSEWGQNTEAFF.

This clone was seen a few times. This chain uses TRBV16 with TRBJ1-2, with unresolved D. Germline V CDR1 and CDR2: KGHSY, FQNENV. The CDR3 loop spans 15 amino acids. V was trimmed by 0 bases and J by 4 bases, leaving 12 bases between them. The DNA of the CDR3 is TGTGCCAGCAGCCAATCGAACGGGAAGGGCTATGGCTACACCTTC. This translates into CASSQSNGKGYGYTF.

The chain combines TRBV7-9 with TRBJ2-6; TRBD1 is a possible D gene (6 bases). The germline V gene has CDR1 SEHNR and CDR2 FQNEAQ (reference sequence). V was shortened by 4 bases and J by 2 bases, with 9 bases between the two germline ends. The CDR3 consists of 15 residues. CDR3 DNA sequence: TGTGCCAGCAGCTCACAGGGTACTGGGGCCAACGTCCTGACTTTC. This gives the protein CASSSQGTGANVLTF.

The chain has TRBV27 and TRBJ2-1; 8 nucleotides line up with TRBD2. The V gene's germline CDR1 is MNHEY and CDR2 SMNVEV (reference sequence). The CDR3 covers 15 residues. V trimming: 5 bases; J trimming: 9 bases; junction bases outside the gene matches: 12. CDR3 DNA sequence: TGTGCCAGCAGTCCGGTCGGCGGGAGGTACGGTGAGCAGTTCTTC. It translates to CASSPVGGRYGEQFF.

The gene calls are TRBV19 and TRBJ1-1; weak D call: TRBD1 (5 bases). CDR3 size: 14 residues. V was shortened by 9 bases and J by 0 bases, with 14 bases between the two germline ends. Germline CDR1 reads LNHDA; CDR2 reads SQIVND (reference sequence). CDR3 sequence reads: CASAWIGVNTEAFF. The CDR3 DNA follows: TGTGCCAGCGCTTGGATAGGGGTGAACACTGAAGCTTTCTTT.

The J gene is TRBJ2-7, the V gene TRBV4-3, with 12 nucleotides matching TRBD2. Germline trimming cut 0 bases from V and 2 bases from J; bases unmatched to any gene: 17. The germline gives CDR1 LGHNA, CDR2 YSLEER. The CDR3 is 21 amino acids. The CDR3 DNA is TGCGCCAGCAGCCAAGATAGAGCCGGGACTAGCGGGCCCCACCTTACCTACGAGCAGTACTTC. Amino acids: CASSQDRAGTSGPHLTYEQYF.

The CDR3 bases are TGTGCCAGCAGTTACCCGGGACAGGGAGAGCAGTACTTC. This sequence encodes CASSYPGQGEQYF. This chain uses TRBV6-6 with TRBJ2-7, with 9 positions matching TRBD1. This CDR3 comprises 13 residues. Trimming cost V 2 bases and J 7 bases; bases outside gene matches: 3. CDR1 is MNHNY, CDR2 SVGAGI, per germline (reference sequence).

The chain combines TRBV13 with TRBJ2-2; D unresolved. Between the trimmed V and J ends, which lost 5 bases and 1 base, there was a span of 8 bases. The CDR3 is 14 amino acids. The germline V gene has CDR1 PRHDT and CDR2 FYEKMQ (reference sequence). CDR3 in amino acids: CASSGDWNTGELFF. CDR3 coding DNA: TGTGCCAGCAGCGGCGACTGGAACACCGGGGAGCTGTTTTTT.

The chain has TRBV5-1 and TRBJ1-1; TRBD1 matches at 12 bases. V was clipped by 4 bases and J by 3 bases; unmatched bases: 7. Germline V gives CDR1 SGHRS, CDR2 YFSETQ. This CDR3 has 16 amino acids. In nucleotides, the CDR3 is TGCGCCAGCAGCCTAGGGACAGGGGGCTTTTACACTGAAGCTTTCTTT. Protein sequence: CASSLGTGGFYTEAFF. Looking up the rest from reference TRBV5-1 and TRBJ1-1 gives the full variable domain: KAGVTQTPRYLIKTRGQQVTLSCSPISGHRSVSWYQQTPGQGLQFLFEYFSETQRNKGNFPGRFSGRQFSNSRSEMNVSTLELGDSALYLCASSLGTGGFYTEAFFGQGTRLTVV.

The rearrangement links TRBV5-1 to TRBJ2-3, with unresolved D. This CDR3 contains 16 residues. Germline assignment: CDR1 SGHRS and CDR2 YFSETQ. V was pared by 0 bases and J by 4 bases, with 15 bases between. As DNA, the CDR3 is TGCGCCAGCAGCTTGGTTGGTAAAGGCGGATCAGATACGCAGTATTTT. Its translation: CASSLVGKGGSDTQYF.